Following are 13 T cell receptor beta chains from one sample sequenced in a study of Ad26.COV2.S vaccination and SARS-CoV-2 variants. Indicated treatment: 15 to 20 received Ad26.COV2.S at low or high dose, single or two shots; about 5 received placebo; per-sample allocation not given. Sampling took place 63 days after the first vaccine or placebo injection. Here immunoSEQ multiplex PCR was the method, and the copy in TCRdb shows in-frame clones only, minus some. The table records about 350,000 clones, roughly 85% of them present only once. The sequencing here drew on peripheral blood, taken in a trial of Ad26.COV2.S vaccine versus placebo. The receptor source for this set is a person between 18 and 65 years old who received the Ad26.COV2.S COVID-19 vaccine or a placebo.

The chain combines TRBV7-2 with TRBJ2-7; weak D call: TRBD2 (6 bases). The CDR3 has 15 amino acids. The V end was cut by 3 bases, the J end by 2 bases, with 14 bases between. Germline-derived CDR1 and CDR2 are SGHTA and FQGNSA. The CDR3 DNA reads TGTGCCAGCAGCTTGCGGGGACCCGGACCCTACGAGCAGTACTTC. This translates into CASSLRGPGPYEQYF. The complete variable domain, with remaining parts taken from reference TRBV7-2 and TRBJ2-7, reads GAGVSQSPSNKVTEKGKDVELRCDPISGHTALYWYRQSLGQGLEFLIYFQGNSAPDKSGLPSDRFSAERTGGSVSTLTIQRTQQEDSAVYLCASSLRGPGPYEQYFGPGTRLTVT.

The rearrangement links TRBV2 to TRBJ2-7; TRBD2 agrees at 10 bases. Germline V CDR1 and CDR2: SNHLY, FYNNEI. The CDR3 is 15 residues long. V was clipped by 5 bases and J by 0 bases; unmatched bases: 4. For the CDR3, the DNA is TGTGCCAGCAGTTCACAGCGGGGGGGCTCCTACGAGCAGTACTTC. Translation: CASSSQRGGSYEQYF. The entire variable domain, with the rest obtained from reference TRBV2 and TRBJ2-7, is as follows: EPEVTQTPSHQVTQMGQEVILRCVPISNHLYFYWYRQILGQKVEFLVSFYNNEISEKSEIFDDQFSVERPDGSNFTLKIRSTKLEDSAMYFCASSSQRGGSYEQYFGPGTRLTVT.

This clone came up once. This rearrangement joins TRBV7-9 to TRBJ1-4; D unclear. Germline CDR1 SEHNR, CDR2 FQNEAQ (reference sequence). The CDR3 covers 14 residues. V was trimmed by 4 bases and J by 6 bases, leaving 12 bases between them. The CDR3 region has the DNA TGTGCCAGCAGCTCCTCAACCTGGGATGAAAAACTGTTTTTT. Its protein is CASSSSTWDEKLFF.

The V call is TRBV13, the J call TRBJ1-5; no firm D call. CDR3 length: 13 residues. Looked up from germline, CDR1 is PRHDT and CDR2 is FYEKMQ (reference sequence). With 5 bases removed from V and 7 bases from J, the gap between germline ends came to 12 bases. The CDR3 nucleotides are TGTGCCAGCAGCACTGGGTTGGTACAGCCCCAGCATTTT. This sequence encodes CASSTGLVQPQHF.

V is TRBV4-1 and J is TRBJ1-4, with D perhaps TRBD1 (5 bases). Germline V gives CDR1 MGHRA, CDR2 YSYEKL. This CDR3 is built from 15 residues. Trimming removed 1 base from V and 8 bases from J, with 14 bases in between. This CDR3 reads CASSQVGRVGEKLFF. In DNA form, the CDR3 reads TGCGCCAGCAGCCAAGTGGGCAGGGTTGGGGAAAAACTGTTTTTT.

This clone was seen a single time. The chain uses TRBV2 and TRBJ2-2; 10 nucleotides align to TRBD1. The CDR3 covers 17 residues. CDR1 is SNHLY, CDR2 FYNNEI, per germline. Trimming took 3 bases from V and 7 from J; bases not matched to a gene: 11. In DNA form, the CDR3 reads TGTGCCAGCAGTGATTCCGGGACAGGGGCCCCCCGCGGGGAGCTGTTTTTT. Its translation: CASSDSGTGAPRGELFF.

This chain connects TRBV9 to TRBJ1-4; the D gene is possibly TRBD1 (6 bases). Trimming left V 1 base short and J 3 bases short, with 13 bases between. Germline V CDR1 and CDR2: SGDLS, YYNGEE. The CDR3 is 16 residues long. Here the CDR3 DNA reads TGTGCCAGCAGCGTATCTACAGGGCTACCTAATGAAAAACTGTTTTTT. Its protein is CASSVSTGLPNEKLFF. Drawing the rest from reference TRBV9 and TRBJ1-4, the complete variable domain is DSGVTQTPKHLITATGQRVTLRCSPRSGDLSVYWYQQSLDQGLQFLIQYYNGEERAKGNILERFSAQQFPDLHSELNLSSLELGDSALYFCASSVSTGLPNEKLFFGSGTQLSVL.

This chain links TRBV24-1 with TRBJ1-4; unclear D gene. The CDR3 contains 12 residues. The V gene's germline CDR1 is KGHDR and CDR2 SFDVKD. V shed 0 bases and J shed 13 bases, with 8 bases lying between them. The CDR3 DNA sequence: TGTGCCACCAGTGATTTGGCAGGTTTACTGTTTTTT. It yields the protein CATSDLAGLLFF.

The chain links TRBV3-1 (or the pseudogene TRBV3-2) to TRBJ2-7; 9 positions agree with TRBD1. V shed 4 bases and J 4 bases; nucleotides not matched to a gene: 5. The CDR3 runs 14 residues. The germline V gene has CDR1 LGHDT and CDR2 YNNKEL (reference sequence). The CDR3 is CASSPGQGLYEQYF. In nucleotides, the CDR3 is TGTGCCAGCAGCCCGGGACAGGGTCTATACGAGCAGTACTTC.

In regard to this clone: The sample contains more than one DNA sequence encoding this CDR3. CDR3 sequence: CASSSGTGPYEQYF. The DNA of the CDR3 is TGTGCCAGCAGCTCGGGGACAGGGCCTTACGAGCAGTACTTC. The V gene is TRBV11-2, the J gene TRBJ2-7; 9 positions match TRBD1. Germline CDR1 and CDR2: SGHAT and FQNNGV. Trimming took 4 bases from V and 4 from J; bases not matched to a gene: 5. The CDR3 loop spans 14 amino acids.

The J gene is TRBJ2-7, the V gene TRBV6-2 or TRBV6-3; D not resolved. The germline V gene encodes CDR1 MNHEY and CDR2 SVGEGT. Deletions cut 0 bases from V and 2 bases from J, with 2 bases between. The CDR3 sequence is 12 residues long. In nucleotides, the CDR3 is TGTGCCAGCAGTTACTCGGCCTACGAGCAGTACTTC. Translating gives CASSYSAYEQYF.

This clone occurred a few times. DNA of the CDR3: TGTGCCAGCAGCCCCGGGTCTTATAGCAATCAGCCCCAGCATTTT. Translating it yields CASSPGSYSNQPQHF. The chain joins TRBV11-2 to TRBJ1-5; no firm D call. The CDR3 runs to 15 residues. Per the germline V gene, CDR1 is SGHAT and CDR2 is FQNNGV. V lost 5 bases and J 0 bases, leaving 11 bases between the germline ends.

This clone was found a few times. The CDR3 DNA reads as TGTGCCAGCCGGGGGGTCTATCAGCCCCAGCATTTT. Its protein is CASRGVYQPQHF. The chain has TRBV28 and TRBJ1-5; the D gene is possibly TRBD1 (5 bases). Germline CDR1 MDHEN, CDR2 SYDVKM. This CDR3 has 12 amino acids. Trimming shortened V by 8 bases and J by 5 bases, and 10 bases separated the two germline ends.